These T cell receptor beta chains were read from a single sample in a study of blood T cell repertoires in COVID-19. Some clones are missing from TCRdb's copy, which holds only in-frame ones; the method was immunoSEQ multiplex PCR. The sample includes about 83,000 clones, 85% to 90% of them seen just once. Sequencing was done on a sample of peripheral blood. Receptor source: a man aged 80 or over with active or convalescent COVID-19. Each CDR3 is given with its conserved first and last residue. D genes are given only for firm matches. Not all rows give a size; the values are once, few, many and, for expanded clones, a class.

TGTGCCAGCAGCCAGCGTGACAGGGGCTCCGGGGAGCTGTTTTTT CASSQRDRGSGELFF TRBJ2-2 TRBV3-1/TRBV3-2 NA TRBD1
TGTGCCAGCAGCGGGACAATTCAGGGAGAAAAACTGTTTTTT CASSGTIQGEKLFF TRBJ1-4 TRBV6-5 NA NA
TGTGCCACCAGTGACTGGAGTAGCGGGCAGTACCAAGAGACCCAGTACTTC CATSDWSSGQYQETQYF TRBJ2-5 TRBV24-1 once TRBD2
TGTGCCAGTACCACATTCGCACAGGCGGTAGAGGAGCTGTTTTTT CASTTFAQAVEELFF TRBJ2-2 TRBV19 NA NA
TGTGCCAGCTCCTCCGGGACAGACGCCCGGGAGACCCAGTACTTC CASSSGTDARETQYF TRBJ2-5 TRBV11-3 NA TRBD1
TGCGCCAGCAGTGAGTCGGGACAATACTATGGCTACACCTTC CASSESGQYYGYTF TRBJ1-2 TRBV10-1 NA NA
TGTGCCAGCAGTTTATCGTGGGGGGTTAACACCATATATTTT CASSLSWGVNTIYF TRBJ1-3 TRBV27 NA NA
TGTGCCAGCACCACAGGGGGCTCTGATTCACCCCTCCACTTT CASTTGGSDSPLHF TRBJ1-6 TRBV28 NA TRBD1
TGCGCCAGCAGCCGGACTAGCGGGGGGTCCGGGGAGCTGTTTTTT CASSRTSGGSGELFF TRBJ2-2 TRBV5-1 NA TRBD2
TGTGCCAGCAGGGGGCTTGGCGAGCAGTTCTTC CASRGLGEQFF TRBJ2-1 TRBV6-5 NA NA
TGTGCCAGCAGCGGCAGGGTAGTAGAGACCCAGTACTTC CASSGRVVETQYF TRBJ2-5 TRBV5-4 once NA
TGCGCCAGCAGCGCCCAGGGAAATGAAAAACTGTTTTTT CASSAQGNEKLFF TRBJ1-4 TRBV5-1 NA NA
TGCGCCAGCAGCTTTGGGAGCGGGAGGGCCCCAGATACGCAGTATTTT CASSFGSGRAPDTQYF TRBJ2-3 TRBV5-1 once TRBD2
TGTGCCAGCAGCTTACCCGGGGAAGAGACCCAGTACTTC CASSLPGEETQYF TRBJ2-5 TRBV7-2 NA NA
TGTGCCAGCAGTTTGTGGGCCCGAGATACGCAGTATTTT CASSLWARDTQYF TRBJ2-3 TRBV28 NA NA
TGTGCCAGCAGCTTATACTCATTCCAAGAGACCCAGTACTTC CASSLYSFQETQYF TRBJ2-5 TRBV7-2 NA NA
TGTGCCAGCAGAGCCGGGACTAGCGGGCGGGGAGTGTACTTC CASRAGTSGRGVYF TRBJ2-5 TRBV2 NA TRBD2
TGTGCCAGCAGCGTAGCAACGGGATCATACAATGAGCAGTTCTTC CASSVATGSYNEQFF TRBJ2-1 TRBV9 NA NA
TGTGCCAGCAGTGTACAGGGATATGGCTACACCTTC CASSVQGYGYTF TRBJ1-2 TRBV28 NA NA
TGTGCCAGCAGCATAAGACAGGGGGTTGACTATGGCTACACCTTC CASSIRQGVDYGYTF TRBJ1-2 TRBV13 NA TRBD1
TGTGCCAGCAGCCCCCGAGAGCGCTCTGGAAACACCATATATTTT CASSPRERSGNTIYF TRBJ1-3 TRBV6-5 NA NA
TGTGCCAGCAGTACGACAGGACCAATTAATCAGCCCCAGCATTTT CASSTTGPINQPQHF TRBJ1-5 TRBV2 once NA
TGTGCCAGCAGCTCGTCGGGAAACACAGATACGCAGTATTTT CASSSSGNTDTQYF TRBJ2-3 TRBV5-8 NA NA